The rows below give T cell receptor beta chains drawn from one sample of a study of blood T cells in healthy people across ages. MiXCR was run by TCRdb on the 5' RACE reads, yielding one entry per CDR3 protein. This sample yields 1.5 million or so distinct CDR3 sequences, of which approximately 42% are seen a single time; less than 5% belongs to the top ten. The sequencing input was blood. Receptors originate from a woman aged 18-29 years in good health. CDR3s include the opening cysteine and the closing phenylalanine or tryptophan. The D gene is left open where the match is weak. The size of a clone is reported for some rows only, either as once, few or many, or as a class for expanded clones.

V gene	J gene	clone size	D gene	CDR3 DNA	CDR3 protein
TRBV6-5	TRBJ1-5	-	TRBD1	TGTGCCAGCAGAAAACAGGGGCCCCTTAATCAGCCCCAGCATTTT	CASRKQGPLNQPQHF
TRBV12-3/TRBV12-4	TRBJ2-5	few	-	TGTGCCAGCAGTGTCGGATACCAGTACTTC	CASSVGYQYF
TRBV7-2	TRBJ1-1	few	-	TGTGCCAGCAGCTATCCGGACAAGGAAGCTTTCTTT	CASSYPDKEAFF
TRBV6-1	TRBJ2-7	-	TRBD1	TGTGCCAGCAGTGGAGCCGGGACAGGCTCCAATGAGCAGTACTTC	CASSGAGTGSNEQYF
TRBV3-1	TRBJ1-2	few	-	TGTGCCAGCAGCCAAGAAGCGGGGAGACCGTCCGGCTACACCTTC	CASSQEAGRPSGYTF
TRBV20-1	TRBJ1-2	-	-	TGCAGTGCTACCACCACCACAGGGTCCGCTGGCTACACCTTC	CSATTTTGSAGYTF
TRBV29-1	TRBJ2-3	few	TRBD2	TGCAGCGTTTCCCCGGGGGGAGGGGCGACAGATACGCAGTATTTT	CSVSPGGGATDTQYF
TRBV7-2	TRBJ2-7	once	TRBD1	TGTGCCAGCAGGGGACCGGGACAGGGGTCCTACGAGCAGTACTTC	CASRGPGQGSYEQYF
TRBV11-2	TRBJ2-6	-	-	TGTGCCAGCAGCGCGGACTCCTACTCTGGGGCCAACGTCCTGACTTTC	CASSADSYSGANVLTF
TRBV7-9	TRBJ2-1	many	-	TGTGCCAGCAGCTTGGCGGGGACTTCCAATGAGCAGTTCTTC	CASSLAGTSNEQFF
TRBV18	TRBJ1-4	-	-	TGTGCCAGCTCACCCGAGACATTGACTAATGAAAAACTGTTTTTT	CASSPETLTNEKLFF
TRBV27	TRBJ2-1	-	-	TGTGCCAGCAGTTTTGCCGGTCTCTCCTACGAGCAGTTCTTC	CASSFAGLSYEQFF
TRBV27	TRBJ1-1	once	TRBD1	TGTGCCAGCAGTTCGTCTACAGGGGTCCCCGAAGCTTTCTTT	CASSSSTGVPEAFF
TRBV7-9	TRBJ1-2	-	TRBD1	TGTGCCAGCAGCCTCGGGACAGGGAGATACGATGGCTACACCTTC	CASSLGTGRYDGYTF
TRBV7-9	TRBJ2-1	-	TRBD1	TGTGCCAGCAGCTTACAAGGACAGGAACACAATGAGCAGTTCTTC	CASSLQGQEHNEQFF
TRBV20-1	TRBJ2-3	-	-	TGCAGTGCTAGACAGGGTACAACCATAGATACGCAGTATTTT	CSARQGTTIDTQYF
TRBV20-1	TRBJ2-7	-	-	TGCAGTGCTAGTCGGGAGAGCTCCTACAATGAGCAGTACTTC	CSASRESSYNEQYF
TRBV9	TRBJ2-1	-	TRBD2	TGTGCCAGCAGCGTCAGATCCGGGACTAGCACAAATGAGCAGTTCTTC	CASSVRSGTSTNEQFF
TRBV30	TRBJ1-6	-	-	TGTGCCTCGGCCGACAGTTATAATTCACCCCTCCACTTT	CASADSYNSPLHF
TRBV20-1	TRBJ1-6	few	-	TGCAGTGCTCAGGCCGGTGGTACCCTGCGTAGAAATTCACCCCTCCACTTT	CSAQAGGTLRRNSPLHF
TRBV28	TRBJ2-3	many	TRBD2	TGTGCCAGCAGGAGAGCGGGAGGGACAGATACGCAGTATTTT	CASRRAGGTDTQYF
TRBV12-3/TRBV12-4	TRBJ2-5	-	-	TGTGCCAGCAGTCACCGGGACACCCCCTACAATGAGCAGTACTTC	CASSHRDTPYNEQYF